The source of this TCR beta chain is a study of CD8 T cells in ankylosing spondylitis. Overall study results and limits: It appeared that ankylosing spondylitis blood was characterized by a TCR beta motif of under ten highly homologous variants.

There are many counts of this clonotype. Its specificity is not known. Library preparation for TCR beta used quantitative 5'-RACE with molecular barcodes. TCRdb re-called the 5' RACE reads with MiXCR, one entry per CDR3 protein. The sample lists about 500,000 distinct CDR3 sequences, about an eighth occurring once. This TCR derives from a male donor with ankylosing spondylitis. Sequencing was performed on blood, either unsorted or a sorted T cell fraction (not recorded which).

The CDR3 reads CASAPGTKETQYF. The CDR3 DNA is TGTGCCAGCGCGCCAGGGACCAAAGAGACCCAGTACTTC. The chain joins TRBV25-1 to TRBJ2-5; D may match TRBD1 or TRBD2 (5 bases each). The CDR3 spans 13 residues. Germline loops: CDR1 MGHDK, CDR2 SYGVNS. V dropped 8 bases and J dropped 3 bases, with 13 bases sitting between them.